A single sample gave rise to the 32 T cell receptor beta chains below, sequenced in a study of beta chain features in type 1 diabetes. Expressed TCRB transcripts were sequenced after all isolated RNA was converted to cDNA. Measured with immunoSEQ multiplex PCR; TCRdb has only the in-frame clones, and not every one. The sample contains some 900,000 clones, roughly 17% of which appear only once. The sample was naive CD4+ T cells from blood. The receptors were gathered from a woman aged 18 to 35 in good health.

The chain uses TRBV7-9 and TRBJ2-5; no reliable D call. V was shortened by 5 bases and J by 3 bases, with 4 bases between the two germline ends. The CDR3 is 11 amino acids. CDR1 SEHNR and CDR2 FQNEAQ come from the germline V gene (reference sequence). Here the CDR3 DNA reads TGTGCCAGCAGCAAAGAAGAGACCCAGTACTTC. Its translation is CASSKEETQYF. Drawing the rest from reference TRBV7-9 and TRBJ2-5, the complete variable domain is DTGVSQNPRHKITKRGQNVTFRCDPISEHNRLYWYRQTLGQGPEFLTYFQNEAQLEKSRLLSDRFSAERPKGSFSTLEIQRTEQGDSAMYLCASSKEETQYFGPGTRLLVL.

The chain carries TRBV6-5 and TRBJ2-7; D gene ambiguous. Germline CDR1 and CDR2: MNHEY and SVGAGI. The germline V and J ends were trimmed by 5 bases and 10 bases, with 21 bases remaining between them. This CDR3 is built from 14 residues. CDR3 in amino acids: CASSKPPSWAEQYF. The DNA of the CDR3 is TGTGCCAGCAGTAAGCCCCCCTCATGGGCCGAACAGTACTTC.

This clone was observed a handful of times. CDR3: CASSLRAFYGYTF. The DNA for the CDR3 is TGTGCCAGCAGCTTGAGGGCTTTCTATGGCTACACCTTC. This sequence joins TRBV7-2 and TRBJ1-2, with no clear D. Trimming pared 3 bases from V and 4 bases from J, leaving 9 bases between. The germline V gene encodes CDR1 SGHTA and CDR2 FQGNSA. The CDR3 has 13 amino acids. Based on the CDR3 plus reference TRBV7-2 and TRBJ1-2, the full variable domain is GAGVSQSPSNKVTEKGKDVELRCDPISGHTALYWYRQSLGQGLEFLIYFQGNSAPDKSGLPSDRFSAERTGGSVSTLTIQRTQQEDSAVYLCASSLRAFYGYTFGSGTRLTVV.

J is TRBJ2-5 and V is TRBV7-9; tentatively, D is TRBD1 or TRBD2 (5 bases each). This CDR3 has 14 amino acids. Per germline, CDR1 SEHNR and CDR2 FQNEAQ (reference sequence). Trimming took 5 bases from V and 5 from J, leaving 15 bases between them. The CDR3 DNA reads TGTGCCAGCAGCCGGCAGGGCGGGCGGGAGACCCAGTACTTC. Amino acids: CASSRQGGRETQYF.

The genes are TRBV7-3 and TRBJ2-1; D is possibly TRBD2 (6 bases). The CDR3 has 14 residues. Germline V gene sequence: CDR1 SGHTA, CDR2 FQGTGA. Trimming took off 4 bases at V and 2 bases at J, with 9 bases between the two ends. CDR3 in amino acids: CASSYGGTYNEQFF. In DNA form, the CDR3 reads TGTGCCAGCAGCTACGGCGGGACCTACAATGAGCAGTTCTTC.

As concerns this clone: Other DNA sequences of this sample code for an identical CDR3. V and J are TRBV18 and TRBJ2-3; possibly TRBD2 for D (6 bases). V lost 1 base to trimming and J lost 1 base, with 12 bases between them. Germline-derived CDR1 and CDR2 are KGHSH and LQKENI. CDR3 length: 16 residues. DNA of the CDR3: TGTGCCAGCTCACCACGGTCGGGAGAAGGCACAGATACGCAGTATTTT. It specifies CASSPRSGEGTDTQYF.

This rearrangement joins TRBV28 to TRBJ2-3; 8 bases align to TRBD1. Germline V gives CDR1 MDHEN, CDR2 SYDVKM. V was pared by 4 bases and J by 4 bases, with 1 base of the junction left unmatched. This CDR3 is built from 13 residues. CDR3 sequence: CASSWTGPDTQYF. As DNA, the CDR3 is TGTGCCAGCAGTTGGACAGGGCCAGATACGCAGTATTTT.

This clone has just a few counts. This sample also contains other DNA sequences that code for the same CDR3. DNA of the CDR3: TGTGCCAGCAGTGTAACAGGGTTACGTGGCTACACCTTC. It codes for CASSVTGLRGYTF. The chain is built from TRBV27 and TRBJ1-2; D is possibly TRBD1 (6 bases). The CDR3 is 13 residues long. V lost 5 bases and J lost 7, with 14 bases in between. Germline V gene data show CDR1 as MNHEY and CDR2 as SMNVEV (reference sequence).

The rearrangement joins TRBV10-3 to TRBJ2-1, with D uncertain. The CDR3 length is 14 residues. The V end was cut by 0 bases, the J end by 5 bases, with 8 bases between. Germline V gives CDR1 ENHRY, CDR2 SYGVKD. In DNA, the CDR3 is TGTGCCATCAGTGAGTCACGGGTCCACAATGAGCAGTTCTTC. This encodes CAISESRVHNEQFF.

This chain connects TRBV7-9 to TRBJ2-1; D possibly corresponds to TRBD2 (6 bases). V lost 1 base and J 0 bases, leaving 7 bases between the germline ends. Per the germline V gene, CDR1 is SEHNR and CDR2 is FQNEAQ (reference sequence). This CDR3 has 15 residues. The CDR3 nucleotides read TGTGCCAGCAGCTTAGGACTAGGCTCCTACAATGAGCAGTTCTTC. Translated: CASSLGLGSYNEQFF.

This clone was counted between two and nine times. The chain carries TRBV10-3 and TRBJ2-2; D may match TRBD1 or TRBD2 (5 bases each). Trimming took 10 bases from V and 3 from J, leaving 12 bases between them. The CDR3 has 13 residues. The V gene's germline CDR1 is ENHRY and CDR2 SYGVKD. CDR3 sequence: CATARGDTGELFF. The CDR3 region has the DNA TGTGCCACCGCCCGAGGGGACACCGGGGAGCTGTTTTTT.

This clone has more than one count but fewer than ten. The chain couples TRBV28 to TRBJ2-1; 10 bases agree with TRBD1. This CDR3 comprises 15 residues. Germline loops: CDR1 MDHEN, CDR2 SYDVKM. J was trimmed by 6 bases and V by 8 bases; bases with no gene match: 10. CDR3 sequence reads: CASLRQGAAGNEQFF. The DNA for the CDR3 is TGTGCCAGCCTTCGACAGGGGGCGGCTGGCAATGAGCAGTTCTTC.

This clone has more than one count but fewer than ten. The genes are TRBV9 and TRBJ1-2, with unresolved D. The CDR3 sequence is 12 residues long. Germline assignment: CDR1 SGDLS and CDR2 YYNGEE. Trimming took 0 bases from V and 0 from J, leaving 0 bases between them. The CDR3 is CASSVANYGYTF. The CDR3 nucleotides are TGTGCCAGCAGCGTAGCTAACTATGGCTACACCTTC.

This clone has more than one count but fewer than ten. This sequence joins TRBV6-5 and TRBJ2-7, with 10 nucleotides matching TRBD1. Germline V lookup: CDR1 MNHEY, CDR2 SVGAGI. The CDR3 is 14 amino acids. Trimming cost V 5 bases and J 7 bases; bases outside gene matches: 8. The CDR3 DNA follows: TGTGCCAGCAGTACAAGACAGGGGGCAGGTGAGCAGTACTTC. Encoded protein: CASSTRQGAGEQYF.

CDR3 coding DNA: TGTGCCAGCAGCCCAGGGGGATTAGGAGAGACCCAGTACTTC. It yields the protein CASSPGGLGETQYF. This chain uses TRBV7-9 with TRBJ2-5, with TRBD1 matching 7 bases. CDR3 length: 14 residues. The germline gives CDR1 SEHNR, CDR2 FQNEAQ (reference sequence). V was clipped by 5 bases and J by 4 bases; unmatched bases: 7.

The V and J genes are TRBV18 and TRBJ2-1, with 14 bases identical to TRBD2. The CDR3 loop spans 13 amino acids. V dropped 3 bases and J dropped 15; count of bases not matched to a gene: 4. Per the germline V gene, CDR1 is KGHSH and CDR2 is LQKENI. The CDR3 coding sequence is TGTGCCAGCTCACCGGGACTAGCGGGAGACTCGTTCTTC. Its protein product is CASSPGLAGDSFF.

The chain is built from TRBV27 and TRBJ1-1; no definite D call. With 5 bases removed from V and 5 bases from J, the gap between germline ends came to 21 bases. The CDR3 sequence is 16 residues long. CDR1 is MNHEY, CDR2 SMNVEV, per germline (reference sequence). In nucleotides, the CDR3 is TGTGCCAGCAGTCCCGGGAAATTAAACTTGTGGACTGAAGCTTTCTTT. Its translation is CASSPGKLNLWTEAFF.

This clone came up a few times. The V gene is TRBV7-8, the J gene TRBJ2-3; D call uncertain. Germline CDR1 and CDR2: SGHVS and FQNEAQ. CDR3 size: 14 residues. Trimming left V 7 bases short and J 0 bases short, with 11 bases between. The CDR3 bases are TGTGCCAGCACGTTGGCCACTAGCACAGATACGCAGTATTTT. Its protein product is CASTLATSTDTQYF.

As regards this clone: The sample holds other DNA sequences that translate to the same CDR3. The chain is built from TRBV6-6 and TRBJ2-3; D perhaps matches TRBD1 (5 bases). V was shortened by 2 bases and J by 1 base, with 7 bases between the two germline ends. The CDR3 is 14 amino acids. Per the germline V gene, CDR1 is MNHNY and CDR2 is SVGAGI (reference sequence). CDR3 DNA sequence: TGTGCCAGCAGTTACGGCAGGGGCACAGATACGCAGTATTTT. It specifies CASSYGRGTDTQYF.

This clone was seen a handful of times. Other DNA variants within this sample encode the same CDR3. The chain has TRBV7-3 and TRBJ1-1; no clear D. This CDR3 is built from 13 residues. CDR1 and CDR2 (germline): SGHTA, FQGTGA. V was shortened by 0 bases and J by 1 base, with 3 bases between the two germline ends. As DNA, the CDR3 is TGTGCCAGCAGCTTAACGGGGAACACTGAAGCTTTCTTT. This gives the protein CASSLTGNTEAFF.

The chain links TRBV4-3 to TRBJ2-1; D might be TRBD1 (6 bases). Germline CDR1 reads LGHNA; CDR2 reads YSLEER. The germline V and J ends were trimmed by 4 bases and 9 bases, with 10 bases remaining between them. This CDR3 spans 12 amino acids. Here the CDR3 reads CASSRRGGEQFF. The CDR3 nucleotides read TGCGCCAGCAGCCGCAGGGGTGGTGAGCAGTTCTTC.

The V gene is TRBV4-1, the J gene TRBJ2-1, with 12 bases fitting TRBD2. Germline CDR1 reads MGHRA; CDR2 reads YSYEKL. The CDR3 totals 16 residues. Trimming took 0 bases from V and 9 from J; bases not matched to a gene: 6. The CDR3 region is CASSQDPSGRAGEQFF. The CDR3 DNA follows: TGCGCCAGCAGCCAAGATCCTAGCGGGAGGGCCGGTGAGCAGTTCTTC.

V is TRBV4-2 and J is TRBJ2-2; D not certain. Germline CDR1 and CDR2: LGHNA and YNFKEQ. Trimming took 0 bases from V and 6 from J, leaving 8 bases between them. The CDR3 length is 14 residues. The CDR3 loop is CASSQDATSGELFF. CDR3 DNA sequence: TGTGCCAGCAGCCAAGACGCTACTTCCGGGGAGCTGTTTTTT.

The V gene is TRBV2, the J gene TRBJ2-7, with D tentatively TRBD2 (7 bases). Germline V gives CDR1 SNHLY, CDR2 FYNNEI. CDR3 size: 15 residues. V gave up 2 bases and J gave up 4 bases, with 15 bases separating them. The CDR3 is CASSERSGTYYEQYF. The CDR3 bases are TGTGCCAGCAGTGAACGGAGCGGGACATATTACGAGCAGTACTTC.

The chain couples TRBV4-3 to TRBJ2-1; 14 bases map to TRBD2. CDR1 and CDR2 from the germline V gene are LGHNA and YSLEER. J was trimmed by 7 bases and V by 6 bases; bases with no gene match: 5. The CDR3 runs to 15 residues. In DNA form, the CDR3 reads TGCGCCAGCAGAGCCGGGACTAGCGGGAGTAATGAGCAGTTCTTC. Its translation is CASRAGTSGSNEQFF.

This clone was seen repeatedly, ten times or more. The sample contains more than one DNA sequence encoding this CDR3. The rearrangement joins TRBV18 to TRBJ2-5; no clear D gene. The V end lost 3 bases, the J end lost 1 base, and 0 bases lay between the germline ends. The germline V gene encodes CDR1 KGHSH and CDR2 LQKENI. This CDR3 is 11 amino acids long. CDR3 sequence (DNA): TGTGCCAGCTCACCCCAAGAGACCCAGTACTTC. This gives the protein CASSPQETQYF.

The rearrangement uses TRBV2 and TRBJ1-1; D not certain. Trimming shortened V by 6 bases and J by 1 base, and 6 bases separated the two germline ends. This CDR3 is 12 amino acids long. Germline CDR1 SNHLY, CDR2 FYNNEI. The CDR3, as DNA: TGTGCCAGCAGCGCGGGGAACACTGAAGCTTTCTTT. Encoded protein: CASSAGNTEAFF. Variable domain in full (rest from reference TRBV2 and TRBJ1-1): EPEVTQTPSHQVTQMGQEVILRCVPISNHLYFYWYRQILGQKVEFLVSFYNNEISEKSEIFDDQFSVERPDGSNFTLKIRSTKLEDSAMYFCASSAGNTEAFFGQGTRLTVV.

This clone has more than one count but fewer than ten. V and J are TRBV28 and TRBJ1-5; 11 bases are a match to TRBD1. The CDR3 has 17 amino acids. In germline, CDR1 is MDHEN, CDR2 SYDVKM. Trimming at V came to 5 bases and at J to 6 bases, leaving 12 bases not matched to a gene. The CDR3 loop reads CASSLAGTGGSGQPQHF. The CDR3 coding sequence is TGTGCCAGCAGTCTAGCCGGGACAGGGGGATCAGGTCAGCCCCAGCATTTT.

This clone was counted a few times. CDR3 DNA sequence: TGTGCCAGCAAGAGACAGGGTCCTGGCACAGATACGCAGTATTTT. It is translated as CASKRQGPGTDTQYF. The chain couples TRBV28 to TRBJ2-3; 7 positions match TRBD1. Germline CDR1 reads MDHEN; CDR2 reads SYDVKM. The length of the CDR3 is 15 residues. J gave up 1 base and V 7 bases, and 8 bases lay outside the gene matches.

The genes are TRBV6-1 and TRBJ1-1, with no clear D. The V end was cut by 10 bases, the J end by 0 bases, with 12 bases between. Per the germline V gene, CDR1 is MNHNS and CDR2 is SASEGT. The CDR3 sequence is 13 residues long. The chain's CDR3 is CAIRTVMNTEAFF. CDR3 in DNA: TGTGCCATCAGGACGGTTATGAACACTGAAGCTTTCTTT.

The V and J genes are TRBV28 and TRBJ1-1, with D possibly matching TRBD1 (6 bases). CDR1 and CDR2 from the germline V gene are MDHEN and SYDVKM. The CDR3 has 14 amino acids. V gave up 6 bases and J gave up 2 bases, with 13 bases separating them. CDR3 amino acids: CASREIGGNTEAFF. The CDR3 region has the DNA TGTGCCAGCAGGGAAATTGGGGGCAACACTGAAGCTTTCTTT.

The chain combines TRBV11-3 with TRBJ2-3; 12 nucleotides match TRBD2. V was clipped by 5 bases and J by 0 bases; unmatched bases: 3. Germline V gene lookup returns CDR1 SGHNT and CDR2 YENEEA. The CDR3 runs to 16 residues. The CDR3 coding sequence is TGTGCCAGCAGCCCAGGGACTAGCGGGAGCACAGATACGCAGTATTTT. This codes for CASSPGTSGSTDTQYF.